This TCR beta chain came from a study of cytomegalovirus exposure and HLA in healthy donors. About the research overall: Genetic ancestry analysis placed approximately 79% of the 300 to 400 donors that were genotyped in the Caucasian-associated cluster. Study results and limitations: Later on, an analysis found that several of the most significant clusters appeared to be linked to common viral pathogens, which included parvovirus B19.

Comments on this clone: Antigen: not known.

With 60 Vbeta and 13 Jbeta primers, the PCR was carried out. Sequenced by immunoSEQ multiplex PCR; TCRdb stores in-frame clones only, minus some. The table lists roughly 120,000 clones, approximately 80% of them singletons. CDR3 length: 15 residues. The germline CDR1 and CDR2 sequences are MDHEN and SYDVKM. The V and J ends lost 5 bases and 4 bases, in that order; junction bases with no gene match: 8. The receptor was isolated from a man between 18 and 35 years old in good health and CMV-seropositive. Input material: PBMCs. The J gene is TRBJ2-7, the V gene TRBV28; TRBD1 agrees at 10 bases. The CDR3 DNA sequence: TGTGCCAGCAGTCAGACCGGGACAGGGGCTTACGAGCAGTACTTC. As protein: CASSQTGTGAYEQYF.